The next 31 T cell receptor beta chains were all read from a single sample in a study of T cells in localized non-small cell lung cancer (dated by TCRdb to about 2020). Library preparation employed the immunoSEQ multiplex PCR assay. TCRdb took this table from immuneACCESS and kept in-frame rearrangements with V and J called. Such tables lack part of the clones; where checked against another copy, unresolved V genes explain under half of the gap, and the rest is unexplained. Present in this sample are approximately 89,000 clones, around three quarters of which were seen just once. Over 15% of the sample is in the top ten clones. The input for sequencing was PBMCs, taken before any cancer treatment. These receptors all come from a man aged 35 to 69 with stage II squamous cell lung carcinoma.

The chain employs TRBV19 and TRBJ2-2, with 8 bases that match TRBD1. Looked up from germline, CDR1 is LNHDA and CDR2 is SQIVND (reference sequence). Unmatched junction bases numbered 3, after V lost 6 bases and J lost 6 bases. CDR3 length equals 13 residues. The CDR3 sequence: CASRPDRAGELFF. CDR3 coding DNA: TGTGCCAGTAGACCGGACAGGGCCGGGGAGCTGTTTTTT.

The table lists this clone with a count of one. V is TRBV28 and J is TRBJ1-4; 7 nucleotides align to TRBD1. The CDR3 is 13 residues long. The ends lost 2 bases at V and 9 bases at J; junction bases unmatched: 3. From germline, CDR1 is MDHEN and CDR2 SYDVKM. The CDR3 bases are TGTGCCAGCAGTTTAAGGGGGCGCAAAAAACTGTTTTTT. Translation gives CASSLRGRKKLFF. Full variable domain (rest looked up from reference TRBV28 and TRBJ1-4): DVKVTQSSRYLVKRTGEKVFLECVQDMDHENMFWYRQDPGLGLRLIYFSYDVKMKEKGDIPEGYSVSREKKERFSLILESASTNQTSMYLCASSLRGRKKLFFGSGTQLSVL.

The V and J genes are TRBV5-4 and TRBJ2-3; no definite D call. This CDR3 is 13 amino acids long. Trimming left V 1 base short and J 0 bases short, with 3 bases between. Germline CDR1 is SGHNT and CDR2 is YYREEE (reference sequence). The chain's CDR3 is CASSLPSTDTQYF. CDR3 DNA: TGTGCCAGCAGCTTGCCAAGCACAGATACGCAGTATTTT.

The chain is built from TRBV5-1 and TRBJ2-5; tentatively, D is TRBD2 (6 bases). Germline V lookup: CDR1 SGHRS, CDR2 YFSETQ. V was trimmed by 1 base and J by 5 bases, leaving 12 bases between them. The CDR3 has 14 amino acids. Here the CDR3 DNA reads TGCGCCAGCAGCTTGTTATCCGGGAGCGAGACCCAGTACTTC. Amino acid sequence: CASSLLSGSETQYF.

The V and J genes are TRBV4-3 and TRBJ2-7; no clear D gene. Per germline, CDR1 LGHNA and CDR2 YSLEER. Trimming removed 0 bases at V and 5 bases at J, with 14 bases between. This CDR3 region has 15 residues. CDR3 sequence (DNA): TGCGCCAGCAGCCAAGATAGAACTCCTCGCCACGAGCAGTACTTC. It translates to CASSQDRTPRHEQYF.

This chain links TRBV14 with TRBJ2-1; D possibly corresponds to TRBD1 (5 bases). Germline assignment: CDR1 SGHDN and CDR2 FVKESK. This CDR3 spans 14 amino acids. V was shortened by 1 base and J by 8 bases, with 12 bases between the two germline ends. The CDR3 DNA sequence: TGTGCCAGCAGCCAAGCCTCAGGGCTAGATGAGCAGTTCTTC. It yields the protein CASSQASGLDEQFF.

This chain uses TRBV9 with TRBJ1-1; TRBD1 aligns across 7 bases. V lost 3 bases to trimming and J lost 4 bases; unmatched junction nucleotides: 6. The CDR3 has 14 amino acids. Germline V gene lookup returns CDR1 SGDLS and CDR2 YYNGEE. The CDR3 region has the DNA TGTGCCAGCAGCGAACGACAGGGAGGCACTGAAGCTTTCTTT. It yields the protein CASSERQGGTEAFF.

V usage is TRBV4-3 and J usage is TRBJ1-2; D gene uncertain. This CDR3 has 14 amino acids. Germline V gene data show CDR1 as LGHNA and CDR2 as YSLEER. V was pared by 0 bases and J by 7 bases, with 12 bases between. In nucleotides, the CDR3 is TGCGCCAGCAGCCAAGATGAAGGGTGGGGTGGCTACACCTTC. Its translation is CASSQDEGWGGYTF.

The rearrangement joins TRBV7-2 to TRBJ1-2; no firm D call. The ends were cut back, 0 bases at V and 13 bases at J, with 12 bases in the middle. CDR3 length: 12 residues. From germline, CDR1 is SGHTA and CDR2 FQGNSA. The CDR3 region is CASSLAGIPFTF. The CDR3 DNA follows: TGTGCCAGCAGCTTAGCGGGGATCCCCTTCACCTTC.

This clone occurred a few times. Other DNA variants within this sample encode the same CDR3. The V and J genes are TRBV6-5 and TRBJ1-3, with D unresolved. Germline V gene sequence: CDR1 MNHEY, CDR2 SVGAGI. This CDR3 region has 13 residues. The V and J ends lost 0 bases and 4 bases respectively, with 4 bases between them. Written as DNA, the CDR3 is TGTGCCAGCAGTTACTCGGGGGGAAACACCATATATTTT. Translation gives CASSYSGGNTIYF.

The J gene is TRBJ2-7, the V gene TRBV28, with TRBD1 identical over 10 bases. J gave up 7 bases and V 5 bases, and 11 bases lay outside the gene matches. CDR1 MDHEN and CDR2 SYDVKM come from the germline V gene. The CDR3 contains 15 residues. CDR3 bases: TGTGCCAGCAGTGTCGCGGGACAGGGGCGCGGGGAGCAGTACTTC. Its protein product is CASSVAGQGRGEQYF.

V is TRBV15 and J is TRBJ1-6; a possible D gene is TRBD1 (5 bases). Trimming removed 3 bases at V and 4 bases at J, with 10 bases between. Per the germline V gene, CDR1 is LNHNV and CDR2 is YYDKDF (reference sequence). The CDR3 extends over 15 amino acids. CDR3 region: CATSRGRQYNSPLHF. CDR3 nucleotide sequence: TGTGCCACCAGCAGGGGACGACAGTATAATTCACCCCTCCACTTT.

The V and J genes are TRBV7-3 and TRBJ2-7, with 9 nucleotides matching TRBD2. The CDR3 totals 16 residues. Per the germline V gene, CDR1 is SGHTA and CDR2 is FQGTGA. The V and J ends lost 0 bases and 6 bases, in that order; junction bases with no gene match: 9. The DNA for the CDR3 is TGTGCCAGCAGCTTAACTGTGGCGGGAGGGCCGGGCGAGCAGTACTTC. This sequence encodes CASSLTVAGGPGEQYF.

The chain has TRBV29-1 and TRBJ1-1; weak D call: TRBD1 (5 bases). V was shortened by 6 bases and J by 4 bases, with 15 bases between the two germline ends. Germline CDR1 SQVTM, CDR2 ANQGSEA. CDR3 size: 13 residues. CDR3 coding DNA: TGCAGCGTCTCCAGGGAGGCGAGCACTGAAGCTTTCTTT. Protein product: CSVSREASTEAFF.

The table lists this clone with a count of one. The chain employs TRBV11-2 and TRBJ2-2, with TRBD1 identical over 8 bases. V lost 5 bases to trimming and J lost 3 bases; unmatched junction nucleotides: 5. CDR1 is SGHAT and CDR2 is FQNNGV in the germline V gene. This CDR3 has 15 amino acids. CDR3 bases: TGTGCCAGCAGCCGAGGGACAGGTTACACCGGGGAGCTGTTTTTT. This encodes CASSRGTGYTGELFF.

Of note for this clone: The sample has other DNA sequences that encode this CDR3 too. The chain combines TRBV5-1 with TRBJ2-7; 11 nucleotides agree with TRBD2. With V trimmed by 3 bases and J by 3 bases, 2 bases remained unmatched. The CDR3 covers 14 residues. CDR1 is SGHRS, CDR2 YFSETQ, per germline. CDR3 DNA: TGCGCCAGCAGCTCCGGGACTAGCGGCTACGAGCAGTACTTC. Its protein is CASSSGTSGYEQYF.

V and J are TRBV9 and TRBJ2-5; D perhaps matches TRBD1 (7 bases). V was cut by 5 bases and J by 7 bases, with 24 bases left in between. Germline V lookup: CDR1 SGDLS, CDR2 YYNGEE. This CDR3 region has 16 residues. The CDR3 nucleotides are TGTGCCAGCAGTATCGAAGGGGTCAGGGGGGCGGGGACCCAGTACTTC. It is translated as CASSIEGVRGAGTQYF. Full variable domain (missing parts from reference TRBV9 and TRBJ2-5): DSGVTQTPKHLITATGQRVTLRCSPRSGDLSVYWYQQSLDQGLQFLIQYYNGEERAKGNILERFSAQQFPDLHSELNLSSLELGDSALYFCASSIEGVRGAGTQYFGPGTRLLVL.

The chain uses TRBV29-1 and TRBJ1-1; 8 bases match TRBD1. The CDR3 contains 14 residues. CDR1 and CDR2 from the germline V gene are SQVTM and ANQGSEA. J gave up 4 bases and V 4 bases, and 8 bases lay outside the gene matches. CDR3 nucleotide sequence: TGCAGCGTTGCCCGTACAGGGACAGGCACTGAAGCTTTCTTT. Amino acid sequence: CSVARTGTGTEAFF.

The chain couples TRBV20-1 to TRBJ1-1; D uncertain. The germline V gene has CDR1 DFQATT and CDR2 SNEGSKA (reference sequence). The CDR3 contains 9 residues. V lost 6 bases to trimming and J lost 11 bases, with 10 bases between them. CDR3 bases: TGCAGTGCAAAGACAAGCGCTTTCTTT. It yields the protein CSAKTSAFF.

This clone was seen more than once but under ten times. The chain links TRBV28 to TRBJ2-5; D is ambiguous. The CDR3 is made up of 15 amino acids. Germline V CDR1 and CDR2: MDHEN, SYDVKM. V was clipped by 2 bases and J by 0 bases, with 10 bases between them. CDR3 amino acids: CASSLKVSYQETQYF. The CDR3 DNA reads as TGTGCCAGCAGTTTAAAAGTAAGCTACCAAGAGACCCAGTACTTC.

In this sample, this clone turned up once. This chain joins TRBV11-2 and TRBJ2-1, with 11 nucleotides matching TRBD2. J lost 4 bases, V lost 4 bases, and 9 bases had no gene match. The CDR3 is 17 residues long. CDR1 is SGHAT, CDR2 FQNNGV, per germline. CDR3 coding DNA: TGTGCCAGCAGCTCTCTCACTAGCGGGGGACTTTACAATGAGCAGTTCTTC. It specifies CASSSLTSGGLYNEQFF. The whole variable domain, filled in from reference TRBV11-2 and TRBJ2-1, reads EAGVAQSPRYKIIEKRQSVAFWCNPISGHATLYWYQQILGQGPKLLIQFQNNGVVDDSQLPKDRFSAERLKGVDSTLKIQPAKLEDSAVYLCASSSLTSGGLYNEQFFGPGTRLTVL.

This chain connects TRBV15 to TRBJ2-5, with D tentatively TRBD1 (6 bases). The V end lost 3 bases, the J end lost 7 bases, and 12 bases lay between the germline ends. This CDR3 has 13 residues. Germline-derived CDR1 and CDR2 are LNHNV and YYDKDF (reference sequence). CDR3 protein: CATSSRGVGTQYF. The CDR3 bases are TGTGCCACCAGCAGCAGGGGAGTTGGGACCCAGTACTTC. Drawing the rest from reference TRBV15 and TRBJ2-5, the complete variable domain is DAMVIQNPRYQVTQFGKPVTLSCSQTLNHNVMYWYQQKSSQAPKLLFHYYDKDFNNEADTPDNFQSRRPNTSFCFLDIRSPGLGDTAMYLCATSSRGVGTQYFGPGTRLLVL.

The chain is built from TRBV4-1 and TRBJ2-7; D not resolved. CDR1 is MGHRA, CDR2 YSYEKL, per germline. The length of the CDR3 is 14 residues. Between the trimmed V and J ends, which lost 1 base and 2 bases, there was a span of 9 bases. In DNA form, the CDR3 reads TGCGCCAGCAGCCAAGTTCTGAACCCCTACGAGCAGTACTTC. Amino acids: CASSQVLNPYEQYF.

This chain links TRBV5-6 with TRBJ1-1; the match to TRBD1 covers 10 bases. J was trimmed by 11 bases and V by 4 bases; bases with no gene match: 8. The V gene's germline CDR1 is SGHDT and CDR2 YYEEEE. The CDR3 length is 13 residues. CDR3 DNA sequence: TGTGCCAGCAGCACCAGACGACAGGGGGCTGCTTTCTTT. It specifies CASSTRRQGAAFF.

The gene calls are TRBV7-9 and TRBJ1-6; tentatively, D is TRBD1 (5 bases). V lost 8 bases and J lost 11, with 16 bases in between. The CDR3 contains 13 residues. Germline V CDR1 and CDR2: SEHNR, FQNEAQ (reference sequence). The CDR3 region has the DNA TGTGCCAGCCGGATCGGGACCGTTGCACCCCTCCACTTT. Its protein is CASRIGTVAPLHF. Variable domain in full (rest from reference TRBV7-9 and TRBJ1-6): DTGVSQNPRHKITKRGQNVTFRCDPISEHNRLYWYRQTLGQGPEFLTYFQNEAQLEKSRLLSDRFSAERPKGSFSTLEIQRTEQGDSAMYLCASRIGTVAPLHFGNGTRLTVT.

The genes are TRBV11-2 and TRBJ2-5; TRBD1 might be the D (5 bases). Trimming cost V 3 bases and J 4 bases, with 18 bases left between them. Per germline, CDR1 SGHAT and CDR2 FQNNGV. CDR3 length equals 16 residues. In nucleotides, the CDR3 is TGTGCCAGCAGCTTCCCACCCACGTGGGGCGGAGAGACCCAGTACTTC. Protein sequence: CASSFPPTWGGETQYF.

The J gene is TRBJ2-2, the V gene TRBV29-1, with a tentative D call TRBD2 (6 bases). The V end lost 7 bases, the J end lost 1 base, and 7 bases lay between the germline ends. This CDR3 is 12 amino acids long. Germline V gene lookup returns CDR1 SQVTM and CDR2 ANQGSEA. Here the CDR3 DNA reads TGCAGCGGCGGGGTGAACACCGGGGAGCTGTTTTTT. It yields the protein CSGGVNTGELFF.

This sequence joins TRBV5-1 and TRBJ2-1, with 11 bases fitting TRBD2. V lost 2 bases, J lost 7 bases, and 5 bases stayed unmatched. The CDR3 contains 15 residues. The germline V gene encodes CDR1 SGHRS and CDR2 YFSETQ. The CDR3 here is CASSFTSGGRNEQFF. CDR3 bases: TGCGCCAGCAGCTTTACTAGCGGGGGTCGTAATGAGCAGTTCTTC.

The rearrangement links TRBV28 to TRBJ2-3; D gene unclear. Germline loops: CDR1 MDHEN, CDR2 SYDVKM. V was shortened by 2 bases and J by 2 bases, with 5 bases between the two germline ends. The CDR3 runs to 13 residues. CDR3 DNA sequence: TGTGCCAGCAGTTTAGCAGTCACAGATACGCAGTATTTT. This gives the protein CASSLAVTDTQYF.

The V and J genes are TRBV5-1 and TRBJ2-2; tentative D call: TRBD1 (5 bases). Germline values: CDR1 SGHRS, CDR2 YFSETQ. The CDR3 length is 15 residues. The V end was cut by 0 bases, the J end by 3 bases, with 9 bases between. The CDR3 region has the DNA TGCGCCAGCAGCTTGGCTGGGGCCGACACCGGGGAGCTGTTTTTT. Amino acid sequence: CASSLAGADTGELFF.

This sequence joins TRBV5-1 and TRBJ2-7; D may be TRBD2 (5 bases). The CDR3 length is 14 residues. The V end lost 5 bases, the J end lost 0 bases, and 12 bases lay between the germline ends. The V gene's germline CDR1 is SGHRS and CDR2 YFSETQ. The CDR3 nucleotides read TGCGCCAGCAGTGTCACGGGGTCCTCCTACGAGCAGTACTTC. Its translation is CASSVTGSSYEQYF.